The 31 T cell receptor beta chains below were found in one sample sequenced in a study of blood T cell repertoires in COVID-19. Data came from immunoSEQ multiplex PCR; TCRdb stores just in-frame clones and leaves some out. The sample records about 35,000 clones, about four fifths being singletons. Sequences were obtained from peripheral blood. All receptors come from a man at least 80 years old with active or convalescent COVID-19.

The chain employs TRBV24-1 and TRBJ2-5; D call uncertain. Germline-derived CDR1 and CDR2 are KGHDR and SFDVKD. Trimming stripped 1 base from V and 3 bases from J, with 8 bases between. This CDR3 spans 14 amino acids. The CDR3 reads CATSDFVAEETQYF. CDR3 coding DNA: TGTGCCACCAGTGATTTTGTTGCGGAAGAGACCCAGTACTTC.

The chain recombines TRBV11-1 with TRBJ1-6; TRBD1 aligns across 10 bases. V gave up 5 bases and J gave up 11 bases; unmatched junction bases: 9. Germline V lookup: CDR1 SGHAT, CDR2 FQDESV (reference sequence). The CDR3 contains 15 residues. The CDR3 loop is CASSPTGTGATPLHF. In DNA, the CDR3 is TGTGCCAGCAGCCCAACCGGGACAGGGGCGACACCCCTCCACTTT.

The chain links TRBV30 to TRBJ1-6, with 7 positions matching TRBD1. This CDR3 has 14 residues. Trimming removed 3 bases from V and 7 bases from J; junction bases left unmatched: 6. The germline V gene has CDR1 GTSNPN and CDR2 SVGIG (reference sequence). The CDR3 is CAWRGQVGNSPLHF. As DNA, the CDR3 is TGTGCCTGGAGAGGACAGGTTGGAAATTCACCCCTCCACTTT.

This clone was detected only a few times. V is TRBV24-1 and J is TRBJ1-5; possibly TRBD1 for D (6 bases). Germline-derived CDR1 and CDR2 are KGHDR and SFDVKD. Trimming cost V 4 bases and J 7 bases, with 16 bases left between them. There are 15 residues in the CDR3. Here the CDR3 reads CATSENRVPPQPQHF. The CDR3 DNA reads as TGTGCCACCAGTGAGAACAGGGTTCCCCCCCAGCCCCAGCATTTT.

This chain connects TRBV19 to TRBJ2-1; tentatively, D is TRBD2 (5 bases). V was trimmed by 6 bases and J by 0 bases, leaving 12 bases between them. CDR3 length: 15 amino acids. Germline V CDR1 and CDR2: LNHDA, SQIVND (reference sequence). The DNA of the CDR3 is TGTGCCAGTAGGGATGGCAGCGGCTCCTACAATGAGCAGTTCTTC. Protein sequence: CASRDGSGSYNEQFF.

This clone was seen a single time. J is TRBJ2-7 and V is TRBV2; possible D gene TRBD2, 6 bases. The V gene's germline CDR1 is SNHLY and CDR2 FYNNEI. This CDR3 has 14 amino acids. The V and J ends lost 2 bases and 9 bases respectively, with 17 bases between them. The CDR3 DNA reads TGTGCCAGCAGTGAAAACCAGGCCCCCGGGAGGCAGTACTTC. This translates into CASSENQAPGRQYF.

Here the CDR3 reads CASSLSLRGYEQYF. The CDR3 DNA is TGTGCCAGCAGTTTATCATTACGGGGTTACGAGCAGTACTTC. The J gene is TRBJ2-7, the V gene TRBV27, with D tentatively TRBD2 (5 bases). The CDR3 spans 14 residues. CDR1 MNHEY and CDR2 SMNVEV come from the germline V gene (reference sequence). Trimming took off 0 bases at V and 4 bases at J, with 10 bases between the two ends.

This clone was counted a single time. V and J are TRBV7-3 and TRBJ1-1; a weak D match, TRBD1 (5 bases). This CDR3 has 17 residues. Germline CDR1 SGHTA, CDR2 FQGTGA. The V end was cut by 6 bases, the J end by 1 base, with 21 bases between. The CDR3 DNA reads TGTGCCAGCAGTCCAAGCGGGCGGGGCCTAGGGAACACTGAAGCTTTCTTT. Protein: CASSPSGRGLGNTEAFF.

CDR3 nucleotides: TGTGCCAGCAGCTCCCCCTTTTCGGGACAGGGGGAAGGAGATGAGCAGTACTTC. Translation: CASSSPFSGQGEGDEQYF. This sequence joins TRBV28 and TRBJ2-7; 11 bases map to TRBD1. The CDR3 runs to 18 residues. The J segment lost 7 bases and the V segment lost 6 bases, leaving 20 bases of the junction unmatched. Germline loops: CDR1 MDHEN, CDR2 SYDVKM.

The CDR3 sequence is CASSTRTGGNTEAFF. The CDR3 DNA reads TGCGCCAGCAGCACCCGGACAGGGGGGAACACTGAAGCTTTCTTT. The gene calls are TRBV4-1 and TRBJ1-1; 10 bases fit TRBD1. This CDR3 is 15 amino acids long. From germline, CDR1 is MGHRA and CDR2 YSYEKL. Trimming cost V 5 bases and J 1 base; bases outside gene matches: 4.

The chain links TRBV6-2 or TRBV6-3 to TRBJ2-1; 11 bases align to TRBD2. After removal of 6 bases from V and 4 bases from J, the junction contained 11 bases not matched to a gene. Per the germline V gene, CDR1 is MNHEY and CDR2 is SVGEGT. CDR3 size: 17 residues. The CDR3 is CASSPPPTSGSYNEQFF. In DNA form, the CDR3 reads TGTGCCAGCAGCCCCCCCCCTACTAGCGGGAGTTACAATGAGCAGTTCTTC.

The chain carries TRBV10-3 and TRBJ1-2; maybe TRBD1 (5 bases). Germline V CDR1 and CDR2: ENHRY, SYGVKD. The CDR3 consists of 13 residues. Trimming pared 0 bases from V and 10 bases from J, leaving 12 bases between. CDR3 sequence: CAISESLDSFYTF. CDR3 coding DNA: TGTGCCATCAGTGAGTCTCTTGACAGCTTCTACACCTTC.

CDR3 nucleotide sequence: TGTGCCACCAGTGAATCGGGCACCGGGGAGCTGTTTTTT. This codes for CATSESGTGELFF. V is TRBV24-1 and J is TRBJ2-2; D call uncertain. V lost 4 bases and J 4 bases, leaving 6 bases between the germline ends. Germline V lookup: CDR1 KGHDR, CDR2 SFDVKD. This CDR3 has 13 residues.

This clone was seen just once. This chain connects TRBV6-5 to TRBJ2-7; weak D call: TRBD1 (6 bases). CDR1 is MNHEY and CDR2 is SVGAGI in the germline V gene. This CDR3 is 12 amino acids long. V was clipped by 3 bases and J by 8 bases, with 11 bases between them. In nucleotides, the CDR3 is TGTGCCAGCAGTTATTCCGGGACACAGCAGTACTTC. This sequence encodes CASSYSGTQQYF.

The V call is TRBV3-1 (or the pseudogene TRBV3-2), the J call TRBJ2-7, with 8 nucleotides matching TRBD2. Germline loops: CDR1 LGHDT, CDR2 YNNKEL (reference sequence). Trimming removed 1 base from V and 3 bases from J; junction bases left unmatched: 8. CDR3 length equals 16 residues. CDR3 region: CASSQGTSGRNYEQYF. The CDR3 region has the DNA TGTGCCAGCAGCCAAGGTACTAGCGGTAGAAACTACGAGCAGTACTTC.

This clone is a singleton in its sample. V usage is TRBV2 and J usage is TRBJ1-6; D is undetermined. Trimming shortened V by 2 bases and J by 10 bases, and 9 bases separated the two germline ends. The CDR3 length is 13 residues. Germline assignment: CDR1 SNHLY and CDR2 FYNNEI. The CDR3 nucleotides read TGTGCCAGCAGTGAACGGGAAGGATCACCCCTCCACTTT. It specifies CASSEREGSPLHF. Together with reference TRBV2 and TRBJ1-6, the CDR3 gives the full variable domain: EPEVTQTPSHQVTQMGQEVILRCVPISNHLYFYWYRQILGQKVEFLVSFYNNEISEKSEIFDDQFSVERPDGSNFTLKIRSTKLEDSAMYFCASSEREGSPLHFGNGTRLTVT.

Notes on this clone: A much larger clone lies one base from this, so it may be a read error. The J gene is TRBJ2-7, the V gene TRBV28; 8 positions match TRBD1. CDR3 length: 13 residues. J was trimmed by 3 bases and V by 4 bases; bases with no gene match: 2. Germline CDR1 and CDR2: MDHEN and SYDVKM. In DNA, the CDR3 is TGTGCCAGCAGTTCCGGACAGGGCTACGAGCAGTACTTC. Translation: CASSSGQGYEQYF.

CDR3 nucleotide sequence: TGTGCCAGCACCTGGGGGGGGAGCACAGATACGCAGTATTTT. Its translation is CASTWGGSTDTQYF. V and J are TRBV6-6 and TRBJ2-3; 7 bases match TRBD2. V gave up 7 bases and J gave up 0 bases; unmatched junction bases: 4. The CDR3 sequence is 14 residues long. Germline V lookup: CDR1 MNHNY, CDR2 SVGAGI (reference sequence).

J is TRBJ2-1 and V is TRBV7-9, with 8 bases aligning to TRBD1. The CDR3 runs to 16 residues. The junction had 7 bases not matched to a gene; V was cut back by 5 bases and J by 1 base. Germline V lookup: CDR1 SEHNR, CDR2 FQNEAQ (reference sequence). In DNA form, the CDR3 reads TGTGCCAGCAGCCTACCGACAGGGGTATCCTACAATGAGCAGTTCTTC. Its translation is CASSLPTGVSYNEQFF.

V usage is TRBV15 and J usage is TRBJ2-5; TRBD1 is a possible D gene (6 bases). The germline CDR1 and CDR2 sequences are LNHNV and YYDKDF (reference sequence). V lost 1 base, J lost 2 bases, and 11 bases lay in between. This CDR3 is 15 amino acids long. Here the CDR3 DNA reads TGTGCCACCAGCAGAGGTGGGGGCCCTCAAGAGACCCAGTACTTC. Residues: CATSRGGGPQETQYF. The full variable domain, its missing parts supplied by reference TRBV15 and TRBJ2-5, is DAMVIQNPRYQVTQFGKPVTLSCSQTLNHNVMYWYQQKSSQAPKLLFHYYDKDFNNEADTPDNFQSRRPNTSFCFLDIRSPGLGDTAMYLCATSRGGGPQETQYFGPGTRLLVL.

The V gene is TRBV7-9, the J gene TRBJ2-7, with D perhaps matching TRBD1 (6 bases). The CDR3 spans 14 residues. The ends were cut back, 5 bases at V and 2 bases at J, with 13 bases in the middle. CDR1 is SEHNR, CDR2 FQNEAQ, per germline (reference sequence). The CDR3 loop reads CASSTRDKTYEQYF. In nucleotides, the CDR3 is TGTGCCAGCAGCACACGGGACAAGACCTACGAGCAGTACTTC.

The J gene is TRBJ2-3, the V gene TRBV5-6; D possibly corresponds to TRBD1 (6 bases). Between the trimmed V and J ends, which lost 4 bases and 1 base, there was a span of 16 bases. The CDR3 runs to 16 residues. Germline-derived CDR1 and CDR2 are SGHDT and YYEEEE. The CDR3 sequence is CASSKTGTYRTDTQYF. CDR3 in DNA: TGTGCCAGCAGCAAAACCGGGACATACCGCACAGATACGCAGTATTTT.

This clone was counted a few times. This chain joins TRBV13 and TRBJ2-7, with 7 bases aligning to TRBD1. Germline V gene sequence: CDR1 PRHDT, CDR2 FYEKMQ (reference sequence). V gave up 0 bases and J gave up 5 bases; unmatched junction bases: 1. CDR3 length: 13 residues. CDR3: CASSLGQGDEQYF. CDR3 sequence (DNA): TGTGCCAGCAGCTTAGGCCAGGGGGACGAGCAGTACTTC.

V gene TRBV12-3 or TRBV12-4 combines with J gene TRBJ1-6; D uncertain. The CDR3 has 12 residues. V gave up 3 bases and J gave up 9 bases, with 6 bases separating them. This chain's CDR3 is CASSFQASPLHF. DNA for the CDR3: TGTGCCAGCAGTTTCCAGGCTTCACCCCTCCACTTT.

By proportion, this clone is medium-sized. The CDR3, as DNA: TGTGCCAGTAGTATAAGGCGGGGAGCGGAGGACGAGCAGTACTTC. Translation: CASSIRRGAEDEQYF. V usage is TRBV19 and J usage is TRBJ2-7, with D maybe TRBD2 (6 bases). V lost 2 bases and J 5 bases, leaving 16 bases between the germline ends. Germline V gene data show CDR1 as LNHDA and CDR2 as SQIVND (reference sequence). This CDR3 is 15 amino acids long. Filled out from reference TRBV19 and TRBJ2-7, the complete variable domain reads DGGITQSPKYLFRKEGQNVTLSCEQNLNHDAMYWYRQDPGQGLRLIYYSQIVNDFQKGDIAEGYSVSREKKESFPLTVTSAQKNPTAFYLCASSIRRGAEDEQYFGPGTRLTVT.

The chain uses TRBV7-3 and TRBJ2-1, with D perhaps matching TRBD1 (5 bases). The V end was cut by 2 bases, the J end by 4 bases, with 12 bases between. The CDR3 runs 15 residues. Germline V CDR1 and CDR2: SGHTA, FQGTGA. This CDR3 is CASSLGGSGYNEQFF. In DNA form, the CDR3 reads TGTGCCAGCAGCTTAGGCGGCTCAGGGTACAATGAGCAGTTCTTC.

The chain couples TRBV28 to TRBJ1-6, with 7 bases that match TRBD1. The germline CDR1 and CDR2 sequences are MDHEN and SYDVKM. Trimming at V came to 3 bases and at J to 10 bases, leaving 9 bases not matched to a gene. The CDR3 length is 15 residues. Here the CDR3 DNA reads TGTGCCAGCAGTTTGAACAGGGGCGGTCGGTCACCCCTCCACTTT. Its translation: CASSLNRGGRSPLHF.

The rearrangement uses TRBV14 and TRBJ1-6; D is perhaps TRBD1 (6 bases). V dropped 3 bases and J dropped 7 bases, with 10 bases sitting between them. This CDR3 is 14 amino acids long. Germline-derived CDR1 and CDR2 are SGHDN and FVKESK. The CDR3: CASSQTGGNSPLHF. The CDR3 DNA follows: TGTGCCAGCAGCCAGACAGGCGGAAATTCACCCCTCCACTTT.

This clone has just one count. CDR3 sequence (DNA): TGTGCCACCAGCCGCCGGGGGGGGAATTCCTACGAGCAGTACTTC. This codes for CATSRRGGNSYEQYF. This chain joins TRBV15 and TRBJ2-7; 8 bases agree with TRBD2. The germline gives CDR1 LNHNV, CDR2 YYDKDF (reference sequence). Unmatched junction bases numbered 7, after V lost 5 bases and J lost 1 base. The CDR3 has 15 amino acids.

The CDR3 nucleotides read TGTGCCAGCAGTTCCCCCGGAGAGTACAATGAGCAGTTCTTC. It translates to CASSSPGEYNEQFF. The chain couples TRBV6-2 or TRBV6-3 to TRBJ2-1; no clear D gene. Trimming stripped 4 bases from V and 4 bases from J, with 11 bases between. This CDR3 spans 14 amino acids. Germline CDR1 MNHEY, CDR2 SVGEGT.

The rearrangement links TRBV27 to TRBJ2-7, with a tentative D call TRBD1 (6 bases). The germline V gene has CDR1 MNHEY and CDR2 SMNVEV (reference sequence). Trimming removed 6 bases from V and 0 bases from J, with 12 bases in between. This CDR3 comprises 14 residues. DNA of the CDR3: TGTGCCAGCAGGAGGGACACCCCCTCCTACGAGCAGTACTTC. This gives the protein CASRRDTPSYEQYF.